The sequence of this T cell receptor beta chain was determined in a study of CD8 T cells in ankylosing spondylitis. This clonotype was picked up many times. Its specificity is not known. Study conclusions and caveats: Disease-linked clones were CD8+ and relatively rare in peripheral blood. Seemingly characteristic of ankylosing spondylitis blood was a TCR beta motif consisting of about 8 highly homologous variants. Past research had described some motif variants in reactive arthritis synovial fluid and blood.

Quantitative 5'-RACE was performed with molecular barcodes, and it yielded the TCR beta libraries. A single record per CDR3 protein comes from TCRdb applying MiXCR to the 5' RACE reads. The repertoire holds hundreds of thousands of distinct CDR3 sequences, with more than 9.5% as singletons. Germline CDR1 is SGHRS and CDR2 is YFSETQ. Trimming shortened V by 1 base and J by 0 bases, and 9 bases separated the two germline ends. The CDR3 is made up of 15 amino acids. The sequenced sample was blood, either unsorted or a sorted T cell fraction (not recorded which). The receptor was isolated from a male donor with ankylosing spondylitis. This rearrangement joins TRBV5-1 to TRBJ2-3; D is ambiguous. As DNA, the CDR3 is TGCGCCAGCAGCTTGACAACGTTCAGCACAGATACGCAGTATTTT. It translates to CASSLTTFSTDTQYF.